This passage covers 15 T cell receptor beta chains from one sample sequenced in a study of T cell responses to AZD1222 COVID-19 vaccine. Profiled with immunoSEQ multiplex PCR; TCRdb holds only in-frame clones, not every one. The sample carries about 110,000 clones, roughly 90% recorded once. The sample here was peripheral blood, taken 28 days after the second AZD1222 dose. The receptors were gathered from an adult who received the AZD1222 COVID-19 vaccine.

The chain couples TRBV7-2 to TRBJ2-1; D unresolved. Germline V gives CDR1 SGHTA, CDR2 FQGNSA. CDR3 size: 15 residues. Trimming stripped 5 bases from V and 0 bases from J, with 11 bases between. The CDR3 sequence is CASSPDWSSYNEQFF. Written as DNA, the CDR3 is TGTGCCAGCAGCCCCGACTGGAGCTCCTACAATGAGCAGTTCTTC.

The chain is built from TRBV30 and TRBJ2-7; TRBD1 agrees at 8 bases. With 3 bases clipped from V and 2 bases from J, the junction kept 12 bases outside the gene matches. The CDR3 is 16 amino acids. Germline CDR1 GTSNPN, CDR2 SVGIG (reference sequence). CDR3 nucleotide sequence: TGTGCCTGGAGATCGTACCGGGACAGGAGTGCCTACGAGCAGTACTTC. As protein: CAWRSYRDRSAYEQYF.

The chain is built from TRBV5-4 and TRBJ2-7, with 9 bases lining up with TRBD1. The CDR3 totals 14 residues. Germline loops: CDR1 SGHNT, CDR2 YYREEE (reference sequence). The V gene end was trimmed by 5 bases and the J gene end by 3 bases; junction bases not matched to a gene: 6. This chain's CDR3 is CASSYYRGHYEQYF. CDR3 coding DNA: TGTGCCAGCAGTTACTACAGGGGGCACTACGAGCAGTACTTC.

This chain uses TRBV7-6 with TRBJ2-3; 7 nucleotides agree with TRBD2. The junction had 6 bases not matched to a gene; V was cut back by 6 bases and J by 0 bases. This CDR3 has 15 residues. Germline assignment: CDR1 SGHVS and CDR2 FNYEAQ. CDR3 protein: CASRFTSVSTDTQYF. CDR3 DNA: TGTGCCAGCAGATTTACTAGCGTAAGCACAGATACGCAGTATTTT.

V gene TRBV5-5 combines with J gene TRBJ1-5; 7 nucleotides line up with TRBD1. Germline CDR1 reads SGHKS; CDR2 reads YYEKEE (reference sequence). The CDR3 has 16 amino acids. V dropped 1 base and J dropped 5; count of bases not matched to a gene: 9. The CDR3 is CASSLLNRGRDQPQHF. The CDR3 region has the DNA TGTGCCAGCAGCTTGCTCAACAGGGGACGGGATCAGCCCCAGCATTTT.

The chain is built from TRBV11-3 and TRBJ1-1, with D uncertain. This CDR3 has 13 amino acids. Germline-derived CDR1 and CDR2 are SGHNT and YENEEA. Trimming took 5 bases from V and 11 from J, leaving 18 bases between them. CDR3: CASSPNPGAAAFF. The CDR3, as DNA: TGTGCCAGCAGCCCGAACCCGGGCGCAGCGGCTTTCTTT.

The rearrangement links TRBV29-1 to TRBJ2-2; D gene uncertain. The V and J ends lost 5 bases and 6 bases respectively, with 10 bases between them. This CDR3 has 12 amino acids. In germline, CDR1 is SQVTM, CDR2 ANQGSEA. CDR3 amino acids: CSVRESAGELFF. The CDR3 DNA reads as TGCAGCGTTCGTGAGTCGGCCGGGGAGCTGTTTTTT.

V gene TRBV5-5 combines with J gene TRBJ2-7; D ambiguous. In germline, CDR1 is SGHKS, CDR2 YYEKEE (reference sequence). V lost 4 bases and J lost 8, with 13 bases in between. The CDR3 is made up of 12 amino acids. In DNA, the CDR3 is TGTGCCAGCAGCGTAATTCAGGAGCAGCAGTACTTC. Amino acids: CASSVIQEQQYF.

This clone came up a few times. This chain joins TRBV5-1 and TRBJ1-2; possible D gene TRBD1, 6 bases. V lost 4 bases and J lost 3, with 19 bases in between. In germline, CDR1 is SGHRS, CDR2 YFSETQ. The CDR3 sequence is 16 residues long. The CDR3 spells CASSPWGQNPYYGYTF. Written as DNA, the CDR3 is TGCGCCAGCAGCCCATGGGGGCAGAATCCCTACTATGGCTACACCTTC.

The chain is built from TRBV10-3 and TRBJ1-4; 9 positions match TRBD1. CDR1 is ENHRY, CDR2 SYGVKD, per germline. J lost 4 bases, V lost 6 bases, and 3 bases had no gene match. The CDR3 loop spans 14 amino acids. The CDR3 DNA reads as TGTGCCATCAGGGGACAGGGAAATAATGAAAAACTGTTTTTT. It is translated as CAIRGQGNNEKLFF.

The chain employs TRBV6-5 and TRBJ1-6, with D possibly TRBD1 on 6 matching bases. Germline-derived CDR1 and CDR2 are MNHEY and SVGAGI. The CDR3 is made up of 13 amino acids. The V and J ends lost 5 bases and 7 bases respectively, with 9 bases between them. CDR3 coding DNA: TGTGCCAGCAGTCAGGACAGAAATTCACCCCTCCACTTT. Its protein is CASSQDRNSPLHF.

This chain joins TRBV18 and TRBJ2-3; 9 nucleotides agree with TRBD1. Germline V gene data show CDR1 as KGHSH and CDR2 as LQKENI. The CDR3 is 15 amino acids. V dropped 5 bases and J dropped 1; count of bases not matched to a gene: 4. The DNA of the CDR3 is TGTGCCAGCTCAATTACAGGGGGCGGCACAGATACGCAGTATTTT. It is translated as CASSITGGGTDTQYF.

This chain links TRBV7-8 with TRBJ1-2; no reliable D call. The CDR3 covers 16 residues. Germline CDR1 is SGHVS and CDR2 is FQNEAQ. V lost 0 bases, J lost 6 bases, and 17 bases lay in between. The CDR3 DNA is TGTGCCAGCAGCTTAGCTGAGGGCTCCGGCTTAAATGGCTACACCTTC. This gives the protein CASSLAEGSGLNGYTF.

The chain carries TRBV7-2 and TRBJ2-3; 10 bases are shared with TRBD2. Germline V gene lookup returns CDR1 SGHTA and CDR2 FQGNSA. The CDR3 runs 15 residues. V lost 4 bases to trimming and J lost 3 bases; unmatched junction nucleotides: 4. In DNA, the CDR3 is TGTGCCAGCAGCTCTCAGCGGGGGGGAACAGATACGCAGTATTTT. The encoded protein is CASSSQRGGTDTQYF. Looking up the rest from reference TRBV7-2 and TRBJ2-3 gives the full variable domain: GAGVSQSPSNKVTEKGKDVELRCDPISGHTALYWYRQSLGQGLEFLIYFQGNSAPDKSGLPSDRFSAERTGGSVSTLTIQRTQQEDSAVYLCASSSQRGGTDTQYFGPGTRLTVL.

This chain links TRBV5-1 with TRBJ1-5, with D maybe TRBD1 (5 bases). Germline CDR1 reads SGHRS; CDR2 reads YFSETQ. V gave up 2 bases and J gave up 6 bases, with 9 bases separating them. CDR3 length: 13 residues. The CDR3 spells CASSFQGGQPQHF. In nucleotides, the CDR3 is TGCGCCAGCAGCTTTCAGGGAGGTCAGCCCCAGCATTTT.